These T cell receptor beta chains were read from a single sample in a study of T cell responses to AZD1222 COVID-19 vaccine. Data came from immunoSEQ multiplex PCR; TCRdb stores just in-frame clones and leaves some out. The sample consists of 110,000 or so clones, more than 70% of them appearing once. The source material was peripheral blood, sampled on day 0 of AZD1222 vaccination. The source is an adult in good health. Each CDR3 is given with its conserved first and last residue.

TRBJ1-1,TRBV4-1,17,CASSQRSLAGMNTEAFF
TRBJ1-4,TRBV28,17,CASSPHKRIATNEKLFF
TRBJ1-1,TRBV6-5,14,CASIPGQGRTEAFF
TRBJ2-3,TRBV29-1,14,CSVGAEWSTDTQYF
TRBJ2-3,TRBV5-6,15,CASSLGGLGDDTQYF
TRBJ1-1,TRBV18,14,CASSPRQGETEAFF
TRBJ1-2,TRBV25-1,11,CASSGPGSYTF
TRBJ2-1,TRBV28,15,CASSFSGRIYNEQFF
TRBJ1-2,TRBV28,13,CASRTGGFYGYTF
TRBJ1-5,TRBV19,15,CASSISRGAWQPQHF
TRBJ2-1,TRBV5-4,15,CASSRGLAGEGVQFF
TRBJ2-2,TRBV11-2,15,CASSRLAGGLGELFF
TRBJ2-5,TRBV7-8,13,CASTPGPGATQYF
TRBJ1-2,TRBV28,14,CASSLDRASYGYTF
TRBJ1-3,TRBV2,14,CASLLTVSGNTIYF
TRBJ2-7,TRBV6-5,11,CASSYWYEQYF
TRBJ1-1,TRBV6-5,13,CASSRTDNTEAFF
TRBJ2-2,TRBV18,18,CASSPLGRGLPDTGELFF